This T cell receptor (beta chain) is drawn from a study of blood T cell repertoires in COVID-19 (dated by TCRdb to about 2020). Some background on the complete study: Collaborator samples came from the United States, Italy and Spain and covered acute and convalescent phases of COVID-19. The prospective study material was composed of cDNA or gDNA derived from T cells, B-cell-depleted T cells, or PBMCs. Subjects who had been exposed to COVID-19, were actively infected with it, or had recovered from it provided the deeply sampled blood TCRbeta repertoires that made up the dataset. The repertoires were made available in a free public database intended to serve as a resource for research on the immune response to SARS-CoV-2. Samples came from the ongoing ImmuneRACE study (first 160 participants) plus 1,254 subjects from 6 global collaborators. Nearly every sample came with metadata listing a de-identified subject ID, COVID-19 status, age in years and sex. Where HLA class I and class II types were available, the types were taken from metadata supplied by the sample provider, not from assay-based typing. Overall study results and their limits: The quantity of clinical and demographic metadata differed by source and by participant and was supplied without curation.

From the cysteine up to the phenylalanine, the CDR3 has a length of 12 residues. Only the CDR3 DNA stays, 36 bases, in frame from base 1. V gives up 3 bases and J gives up 3 bases, and the segment between their germline ends measures 6 bases. CDR1 and CDR2 are drawn from the germline V gene: KGHSH, LQKENI. Comments on this clone: What this receptor recognizes is not known. No base quality information exists; no much larger clone differs at one position.

TCRbeta CDR3 regions were amplified from genomic DNA using the immunoSEQ Assay, a bias-controlled multiplex PCR. Regarding the original processing steps: Nucleated cell counts per sample were estimated from amplification of reference gene primers within the assay. To quantify the absolute abundance of each unique TCRbeta CDR3 rearrangement, sequence reads were collapsed and filtered. For each sample, productive Simpson clonality was calculated by taking the square root of Simpson's diversity index across productive rearrangements. In TCRdb, the immuneACCESS table is reduced to in-frame sequences with V and J assigned. These tables do not hold every clone; where another copy was compared, an unresolved V gene accounts for under half, and the others remain unexplained. That table gives V, J and clone size, and the DNA gave D and trimming. The sample yields some 49,000 clones; approximately 87% were counted once. The ten largest clones capture roughly 12% of the sample.

Whole blood was collected in K2EDTA tubes by collaborating institutions according to the institutions' own protocols. For TCRbeta analysis, collaborators shipped samples in one of three forms: frozen whole blood, isolated PBMCs, or DNA extracted from either of those sample types. The receptor chain draws on TRBV18 and TRBJ2-7, with the D gene uncertain. The specimen was peripheral blood. This receptor was obtained from a human donor in a cohort sampled during active COVID-19. The nucleotides read TGTGCCAGCTCACCCAACAACTACGAGCAGTACTTC. This codes for CASSPNNYEQYF. The variable domain in full, with residues beyond the CDR3 obtained from the reference TRBV18 and TRBJ2-7 genes, is NAGVMQNPRHLVRRRGQEARLRCSPMKGHSHVYWYRQLPEEGLKFMVYLQKENIIDESGMPKERFSAEFPKEGPSILRIQQVVRGDSAAYFCASSPNNYEQYFGPGTRLTVT.